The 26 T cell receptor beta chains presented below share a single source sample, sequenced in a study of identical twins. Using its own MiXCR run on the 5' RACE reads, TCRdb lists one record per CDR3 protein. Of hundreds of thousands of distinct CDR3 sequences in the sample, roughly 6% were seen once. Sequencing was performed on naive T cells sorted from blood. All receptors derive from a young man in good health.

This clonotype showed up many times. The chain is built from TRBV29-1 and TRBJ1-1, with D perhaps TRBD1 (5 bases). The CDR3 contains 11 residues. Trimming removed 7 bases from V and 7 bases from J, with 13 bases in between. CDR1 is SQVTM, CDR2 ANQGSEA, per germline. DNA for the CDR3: TGCAGCGGGGGGGTGGGCAGTGAAGCTTTCTTT. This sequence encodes CSGGVGSEAFF.

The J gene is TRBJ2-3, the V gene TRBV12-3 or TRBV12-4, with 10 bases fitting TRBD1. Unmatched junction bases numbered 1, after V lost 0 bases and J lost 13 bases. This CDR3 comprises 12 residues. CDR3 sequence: CASSLADRGKYF. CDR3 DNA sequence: TGTGCCAGCAGTTTAGCGGACAGGGGGAAGTATTTT.

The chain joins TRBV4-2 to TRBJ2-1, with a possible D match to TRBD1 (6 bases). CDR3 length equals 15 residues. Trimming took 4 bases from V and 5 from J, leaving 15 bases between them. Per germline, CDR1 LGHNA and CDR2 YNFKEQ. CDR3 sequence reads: CASSPLIGDNNEQFF. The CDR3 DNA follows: TGTGCCAGCAGCCCGCTTATCGGGGACAACAATGAGCAGTTCTTC.

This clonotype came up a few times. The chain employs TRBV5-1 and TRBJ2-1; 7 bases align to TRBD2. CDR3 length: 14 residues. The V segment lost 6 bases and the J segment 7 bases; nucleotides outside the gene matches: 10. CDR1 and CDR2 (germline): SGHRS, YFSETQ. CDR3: CASIMAGEGNEQFF. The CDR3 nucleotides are TGCGCCAGCATTATGGCGGGAGAGGGGAATGAGCAGTTCTTC.

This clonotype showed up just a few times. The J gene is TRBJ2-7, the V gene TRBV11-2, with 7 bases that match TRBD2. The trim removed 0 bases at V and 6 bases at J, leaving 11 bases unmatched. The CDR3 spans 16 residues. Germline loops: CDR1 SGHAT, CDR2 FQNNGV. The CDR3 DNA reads TGTGCCAGCAGCTTAGACCCAGCGGGATACCCCCGCGAGCAGTACTTC. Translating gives CASSLDPAGYPREQYF.

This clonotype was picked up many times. The CDR3 spells CASSFTTANTEAFF. For the CDR3, the DNA is TGTGCCAGCAGCTTCACGACAGCGAACACTGAAGCTTTCTTT. This chain links TRBV6-1 with TRBJ1-1; weak D call: TRBD1 (5 bases). The CDR3 is 14 residues long. The germline gives CDR1 MNHNS, CDR2 SASEGT. V was cut by 6 bases and J by 1 base, with 12 bases left in between.

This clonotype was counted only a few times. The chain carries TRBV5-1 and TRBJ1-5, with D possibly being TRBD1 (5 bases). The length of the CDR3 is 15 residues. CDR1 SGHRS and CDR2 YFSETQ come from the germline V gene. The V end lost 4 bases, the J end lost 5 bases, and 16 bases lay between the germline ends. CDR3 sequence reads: CASSPRAGADQPQHF. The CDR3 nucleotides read TGCGCCAGCAGCCCCCGTGCCGGGGCGGATCAGCCCCAGCATTTT. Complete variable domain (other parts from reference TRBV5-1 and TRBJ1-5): KAGVTQTPRYLIKTRGQQVTLSCSPISGHRSVSWYQQTPGQGLQFLFEYFSETQRNKGNFPGRFSGRQFSNSRSEMNVSTLELGDSALYLCASSPRAGADQPQHFGDGTRLSIL.

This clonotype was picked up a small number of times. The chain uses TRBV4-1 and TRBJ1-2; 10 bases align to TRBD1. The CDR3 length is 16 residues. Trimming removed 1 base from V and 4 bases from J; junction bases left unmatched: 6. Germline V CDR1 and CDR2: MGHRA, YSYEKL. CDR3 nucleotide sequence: TGCGCCAGCAGCCAAGCGTCCCGGGACAGGGGCTATGGCTACACCTTC. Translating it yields CASSQASRDRGYGYTF.

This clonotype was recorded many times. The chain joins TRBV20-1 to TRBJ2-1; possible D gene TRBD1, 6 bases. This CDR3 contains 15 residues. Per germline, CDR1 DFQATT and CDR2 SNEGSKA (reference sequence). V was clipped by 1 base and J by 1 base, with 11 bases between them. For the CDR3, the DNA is TGCAGTGCTAGAGGGGACAATATATCCTACAATGAGCAGTTCTTC. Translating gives CSARGDNISYNEQFF.

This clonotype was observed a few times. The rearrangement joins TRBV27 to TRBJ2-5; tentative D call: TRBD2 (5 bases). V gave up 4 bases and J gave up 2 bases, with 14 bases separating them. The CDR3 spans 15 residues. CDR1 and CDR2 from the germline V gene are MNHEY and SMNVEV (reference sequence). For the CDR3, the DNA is TGTGCCAGCAGTTCCCGGCGGGTAGGGCAAGAGACCCAGTACTTC. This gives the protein CASSSRRVGQETQYF.

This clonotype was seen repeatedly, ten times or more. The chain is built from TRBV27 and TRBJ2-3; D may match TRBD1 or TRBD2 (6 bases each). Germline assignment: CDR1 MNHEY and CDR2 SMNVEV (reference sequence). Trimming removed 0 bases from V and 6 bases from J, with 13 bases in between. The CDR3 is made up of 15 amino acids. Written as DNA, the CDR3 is TGTGCCAGCAGTTTATCCGGGGGCGGGGAGGATACGCAGTATTTT. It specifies CASSLSGGGEDTQYF.

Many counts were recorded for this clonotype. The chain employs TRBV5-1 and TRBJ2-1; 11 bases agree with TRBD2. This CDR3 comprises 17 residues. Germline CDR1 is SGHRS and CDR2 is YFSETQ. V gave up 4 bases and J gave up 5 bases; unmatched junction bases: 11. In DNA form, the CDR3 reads TGCGCCAGCAGCCCTGCTCCTAGGACTAGCGGGCACAATGAGCAGTTCTTC. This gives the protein CASSPAPRTSGHNEQFF.

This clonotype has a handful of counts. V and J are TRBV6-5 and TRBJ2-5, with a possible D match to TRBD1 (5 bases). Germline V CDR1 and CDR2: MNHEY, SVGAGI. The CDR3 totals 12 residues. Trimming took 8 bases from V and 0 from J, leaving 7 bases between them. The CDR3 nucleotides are TGTGCCAGCTGGACAAACCAAGAGACCCAGTACTTC. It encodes CASWTNQETQYF.

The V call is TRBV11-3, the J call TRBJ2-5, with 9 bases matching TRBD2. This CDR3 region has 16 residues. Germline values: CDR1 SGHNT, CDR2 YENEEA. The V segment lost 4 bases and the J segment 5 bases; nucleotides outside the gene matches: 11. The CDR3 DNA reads TGTGCCAGCAGCTATCATTTAGCGGGAGTCGGTGAGACCCAGTACTTC. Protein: CASSYHLAGVGETQYF.

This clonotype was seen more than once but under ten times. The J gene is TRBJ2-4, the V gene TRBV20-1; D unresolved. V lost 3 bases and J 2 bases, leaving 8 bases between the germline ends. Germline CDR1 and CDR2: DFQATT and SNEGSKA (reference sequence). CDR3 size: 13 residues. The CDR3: CSARGRSKNIQYF. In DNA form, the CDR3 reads TGCAGTGCTAGGGGCAGGTCCAAAAACATTCAGTACTTC.

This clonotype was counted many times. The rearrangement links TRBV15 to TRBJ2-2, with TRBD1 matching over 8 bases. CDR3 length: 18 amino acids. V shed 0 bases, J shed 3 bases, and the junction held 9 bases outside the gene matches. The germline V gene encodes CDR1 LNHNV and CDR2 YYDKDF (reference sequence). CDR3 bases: TGTGCCACCAGCAGAGATCTTAGGACAGGGTACGACACCGGGGAGCTGTTTTTT. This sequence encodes CATSRDLRTGYDTGELFF.

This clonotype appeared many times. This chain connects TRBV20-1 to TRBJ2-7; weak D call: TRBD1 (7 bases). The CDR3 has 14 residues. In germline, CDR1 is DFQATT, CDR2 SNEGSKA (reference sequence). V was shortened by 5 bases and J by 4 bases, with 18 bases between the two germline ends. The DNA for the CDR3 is TGCAGTGCTTTACGGGACAGCGGACTATACGAGCAGTACTTC. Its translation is CSALRDSGLYEQYF.

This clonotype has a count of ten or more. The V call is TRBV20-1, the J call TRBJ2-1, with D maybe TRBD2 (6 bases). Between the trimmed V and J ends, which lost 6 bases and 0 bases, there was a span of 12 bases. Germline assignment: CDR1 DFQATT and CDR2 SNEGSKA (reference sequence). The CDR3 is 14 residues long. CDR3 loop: CSAAGPFSYNEQFF. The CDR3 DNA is TGCAGTGCCGCGGGACCATTCTCCTACAATGAGCAGTTCTTC.

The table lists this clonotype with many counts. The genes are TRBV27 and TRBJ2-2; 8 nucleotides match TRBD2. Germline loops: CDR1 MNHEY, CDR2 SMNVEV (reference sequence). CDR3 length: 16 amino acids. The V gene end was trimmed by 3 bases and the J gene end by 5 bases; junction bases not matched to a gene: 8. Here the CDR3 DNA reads TGTGCCAGCAGTTTCCCGGGGGGGTTAGGAACCGGGGAGCTGTTTTTT. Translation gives CASSFPGGLGTGELFF.

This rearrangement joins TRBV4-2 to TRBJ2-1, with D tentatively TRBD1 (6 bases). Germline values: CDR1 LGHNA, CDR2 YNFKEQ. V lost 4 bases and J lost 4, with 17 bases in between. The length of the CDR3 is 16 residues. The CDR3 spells CASSPDTGTPYNEQFF. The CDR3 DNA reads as TGTGCCAGCAGCCCAGATACCGGGACACCATACAATGAGCAGTTCTTC.

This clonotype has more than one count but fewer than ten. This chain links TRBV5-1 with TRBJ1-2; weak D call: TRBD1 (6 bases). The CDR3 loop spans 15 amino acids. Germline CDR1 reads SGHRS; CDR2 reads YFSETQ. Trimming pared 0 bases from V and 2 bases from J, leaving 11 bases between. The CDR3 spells CASSLDGGQNYGYTF. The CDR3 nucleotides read TGCGCCAGCAGCTTGGACGGGGGGCAGAACTATGGCTACACCTTC. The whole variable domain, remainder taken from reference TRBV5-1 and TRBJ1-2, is KAGVTQTPRYLIKTRGQQVTLSCSPISGHRSVSWYQQTPGQGLQFLFEYFSETQRNKGNFPGRFSGRQFSNSRSEMNVSTLELGDSALYLCASSLDGGQNYGYTFGSGTRLTVV.

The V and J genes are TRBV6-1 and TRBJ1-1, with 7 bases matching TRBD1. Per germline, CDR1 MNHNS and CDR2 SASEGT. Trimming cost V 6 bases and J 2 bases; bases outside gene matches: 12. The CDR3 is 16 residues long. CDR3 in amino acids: CASRQRPGQKNTEAFF. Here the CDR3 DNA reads TGTGCCAGCAGGCAACGACCGGGACAGAAAAACACTGAAGCTTTCTTT.

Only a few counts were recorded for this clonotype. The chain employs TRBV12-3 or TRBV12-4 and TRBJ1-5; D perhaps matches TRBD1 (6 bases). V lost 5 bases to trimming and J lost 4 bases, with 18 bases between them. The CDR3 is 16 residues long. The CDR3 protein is CASSLKGQPLNQPQHF. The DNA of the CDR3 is TGTGCCAGCAGTCTGAAAGGACAGCCCCTTAATCAGCCCCAGCATTTT.

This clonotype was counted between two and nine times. This chain's CDR3 is CATSRTGKGPDTQYF. Here the CDR3 DNA reads TGTGCCACCAGCAGGACCGGTAAGGGGCCAGATACGCAGTATTTT. The V and J genes are TRBV15 and TRBJ2-3, with D possibly TRBD1 on 5 matching bases. The germline gives CDR1 LNHNV, CDR2 YYDKDF (reference sequence). Trimming pared 3 bases from V and 4 bases from J, leaving 14 bases between. The CDR3 has 15 amino acids.

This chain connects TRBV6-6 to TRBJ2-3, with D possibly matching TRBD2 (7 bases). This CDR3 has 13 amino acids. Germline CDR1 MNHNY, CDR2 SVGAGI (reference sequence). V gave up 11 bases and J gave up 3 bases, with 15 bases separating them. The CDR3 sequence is CAGGAGTTDTQYF. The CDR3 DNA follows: TGTGCCGGGGGGGCAGGGACGACAGATACGCAGTATTTT.

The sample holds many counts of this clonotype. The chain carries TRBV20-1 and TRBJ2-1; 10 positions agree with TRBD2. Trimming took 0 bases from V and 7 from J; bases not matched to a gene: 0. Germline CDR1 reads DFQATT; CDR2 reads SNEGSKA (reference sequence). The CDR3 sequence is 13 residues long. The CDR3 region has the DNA TGCAGTGCTAGAGAACTAGCGGGAAATGAGCAGTTCTTC. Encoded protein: CSARELAGNEQFF.